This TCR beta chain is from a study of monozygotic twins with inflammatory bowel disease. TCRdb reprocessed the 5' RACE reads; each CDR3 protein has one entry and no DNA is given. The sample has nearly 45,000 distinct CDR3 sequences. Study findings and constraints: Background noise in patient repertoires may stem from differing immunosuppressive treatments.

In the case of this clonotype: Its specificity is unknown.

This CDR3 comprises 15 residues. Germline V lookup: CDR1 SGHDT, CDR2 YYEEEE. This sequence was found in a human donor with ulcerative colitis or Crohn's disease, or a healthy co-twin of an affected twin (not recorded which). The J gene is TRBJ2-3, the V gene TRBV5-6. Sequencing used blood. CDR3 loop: CASSYLGTSTDTQYF.